The source of this T cell receptor (beta chain) is a study of response to subunit inactivated influenza vaccine. Findings and limits, study-wide: Each seasonal influenza vaccination recruits few new T cells, the authors suggested.

TCRdb reprocessed the RT-PCR reads via MiXCR and lists one record per CDR3 protein. The sample has over 400,000 distinct CDR3 sequences, 10% to 11% seen once; the top ten hold about 12%. Germline loops: CDR1 DFQATT, CDR2 SNEGSKA (reference sequence). The CDR3 sequence is 14 residues long. V was clipped by 7 bases and J by 4 bases, with 19 bases between them. This clonotype was observed many times. The antigen is undetermined. The source was PBMCs from blood, collected around seven weeks after vaccination. The chain links TRBV20-1 to TRBJ1-1, with D perhaps TRBD1 (6 bases). The clonotype comes from a man aged 45-65 years who received an inactivated influenza vaccine. CDR3 in amino acids: CSGRDGGAVTEAFF. CDR3 nucleotides: TGCAGTGGCAGAGATGGGGGGGCGGTCACTGAAGCTTTCTTT.